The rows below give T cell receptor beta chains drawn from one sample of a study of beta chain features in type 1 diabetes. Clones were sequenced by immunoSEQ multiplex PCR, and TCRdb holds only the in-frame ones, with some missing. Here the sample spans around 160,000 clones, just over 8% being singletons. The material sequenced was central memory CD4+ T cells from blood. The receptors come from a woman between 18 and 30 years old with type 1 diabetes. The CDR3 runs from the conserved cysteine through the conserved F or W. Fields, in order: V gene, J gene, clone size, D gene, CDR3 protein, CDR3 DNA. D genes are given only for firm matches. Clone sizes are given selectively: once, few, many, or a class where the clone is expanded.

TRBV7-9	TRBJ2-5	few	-	CASSPDLGETQYF	TGTGCCAGCAGCCCTGACCTAGGAGAGACCCAGTACTTC
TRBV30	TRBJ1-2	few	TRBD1	CAWSVQGTGDGYTF	TGTGCCTGGAGTGTACAGGGGACAGGCGATGGCTACACCTTC
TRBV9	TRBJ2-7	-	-	CASSVATGSSYEQYF	TGTGCCAGCAGCGTAGCAACAGGGAGCTCCTACGAGCAGTACTTC
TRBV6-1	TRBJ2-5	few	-	CASSPGVTLQETQYF	TGTGCCAGCAGCCCAGGGGTCACCCTCCAAGAGACCCAGTACTTC
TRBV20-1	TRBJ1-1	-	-	CSARKGTEAFF	TGCAGTGCTCGGAAGGGGACTGAAGCTTTCTTT
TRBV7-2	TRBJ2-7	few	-	CASSPLRSYEQYF	TGTGCCAGCAGCCCTCTCCGGAGCTACGAGCAGTACTTC
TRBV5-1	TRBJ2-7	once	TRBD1	CASRDSNYEQYF	TGCGCCAGCCGGGACAGTAACTACGAGCAGTACTTC
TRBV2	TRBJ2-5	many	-	CASTPRTEDQYF	TGTGCCAGCACCCCTCGTACTGAGGACCAGTACTTC
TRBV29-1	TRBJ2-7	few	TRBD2	CSARTSGYEQYF	TGCAGCGCCCGGACTAGCGGCTACGAGCAGTACTTC
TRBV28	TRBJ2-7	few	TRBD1	CASSLLRDSPSF	TGTGCCAGCAGTTTACTGAGGGACAGCCCGAGTTTC
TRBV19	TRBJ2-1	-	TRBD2	CASRSGLAGEHEQFF	TGTGCCAGTAGGTCGGGCCTAGCGGGAGAACATGAGCAGTTCTTC
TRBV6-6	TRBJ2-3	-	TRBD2	CASRGTSGRTDTQYF	TGTGCCAGCAGGGGGACTAGCGGGAGAACAGATACGCAGTATTTT
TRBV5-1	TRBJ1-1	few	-	CASTVTGQTEAFF	TGCGCCAGCACCGTGACGGGTCAGACTGAAGCTTTCTTT
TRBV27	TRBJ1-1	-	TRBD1	CASIPEPFPGQGHTEAFF	TGTGCCAGCATTCCTGAGCCCTTCCCGGGACAGGGTCACACTGAAGCTTTCTTT
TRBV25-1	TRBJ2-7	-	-	CASSEPLTSEQYF	TGTGCCAGCAGTGAACCCCTAACTAGCGAGCAGTACTTC
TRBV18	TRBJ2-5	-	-	CASSPGSQETQYF	TGTGCCAGCTCACCAGGGAGCCAAGAGACCCAGTACTTC
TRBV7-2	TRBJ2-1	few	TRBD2	CASRTNPGGGNNEQFF	TGTGCCAGCAGGACTAACCCCGGCGGGGGGAACAATGAGCAGTTCTTC
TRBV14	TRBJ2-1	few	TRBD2	CASSQAGIAGILFF	TGTGCCAGCAGCCAAGCGGGGATAGCGGGCATCCTGTTCTTC
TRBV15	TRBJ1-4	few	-	CATSRDLRAHNEKLFF	TGTGCCACCAGCAGAGATCTCAGGGCGCATAATGAAAAACTGTTTTTT
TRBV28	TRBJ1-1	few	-	CASSFRTLNTEAFF	TGTGCCAGCAGTTTCCGGACATTGAACACTGAAGCTTTCTTT
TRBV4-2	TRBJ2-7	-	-	CASSRDILGAYEQYF	TGTGCCAGCAGCCGGGACATCCTAGGGGCCTACGAGCAGTACTTC
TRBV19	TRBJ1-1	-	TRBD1	CASKMGQRSEAFF	TGTGCCAGTAAGATGGGACAGCGAAGTGAAGCTTTCTTT
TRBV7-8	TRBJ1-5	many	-	CASSLGTRPGQHF	TGTGCCAGCAGCTTAGGGACAAGACCCGGCCAGCATTTT
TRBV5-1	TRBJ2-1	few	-	CASLGGDQYNEQFF	TGCGCCAGCCTGGGGGGAGATCAGTACAATGAGCAGTTCTTC
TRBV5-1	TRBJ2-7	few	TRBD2	CASSFGGALLYEQYF	TGCGCCAGCAGCTTCGGGGGGGCCTTACTATACGAGCAGTACTTC
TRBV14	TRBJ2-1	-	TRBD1	CASSQLDRGGNEQFF	TGTGCCAGCAGCCAGCTAGACAGGGGGGGAAATGAGCAGTTCTTC
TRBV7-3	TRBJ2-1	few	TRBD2	CASSPQSGAYNEQFF	TGTGCCAGCAGCCCCCAGAGCGGGGCCTACAATGAGCAGTTCTTC
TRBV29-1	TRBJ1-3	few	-	CSARGGSGNTIYF	TGCAGCGCGCGGGGGGGCTCTGGAAACACCATATATTTT
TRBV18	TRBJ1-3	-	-	CASSPGDTIYF	TGTGCCAGCTCCCCCGGTGACACCATATATTTT
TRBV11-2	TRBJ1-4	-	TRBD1	CASSHSGTGTTNEKLFF	TGTGCCAGCAGCCACTCAGGGACAGGGACAACTAATGAAAAACTGTTTTTT
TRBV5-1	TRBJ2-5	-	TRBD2	CASSLVTSGGAGETQYF	TGCGCCAGCAGCTTGGTGACTAGCGGGGGGGCTGGAGAGACCCAGTACTTC
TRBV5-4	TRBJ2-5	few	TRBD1	CASSLPGQGRIETQYF	TGTGCCAGCAGCTTACCGGGACAGGGAAGGATAGAGACCCAGTACTTC
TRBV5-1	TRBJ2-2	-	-	CASVFRDWNTGELFF	TGCGCCAGCGTATTCCGGGACTGGAACACCGGGGAGCTGTTTTTT
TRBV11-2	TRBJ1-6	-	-	CASSLAGAVNSPLHF	TGTGCCAGCAGCCTTGCAGGGGCAGTTAATTCACCCCTCCACTTT
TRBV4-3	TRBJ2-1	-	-	CASSPATGLEQFF	TGCGCCAGCAGCCCGGCCACAGGGCTGGAGCAGTTCTTC
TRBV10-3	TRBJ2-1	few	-	CAISEWSAGTYNEQFF	TGTGCCATCAGTGAGTGGAGTGCAGGGACCTACAATGAGCAGTTCTTC
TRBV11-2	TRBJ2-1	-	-	CASSLSTNEQFF	TGTGCCAGCAGCTTATCTACCAATGAGCAGTTCTTC
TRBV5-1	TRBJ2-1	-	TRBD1	CASSPGTGGWEQFF	TGCGCCAGCAGCCCAGGGACAGGGGGCTGGGAGCAGTTCTTC
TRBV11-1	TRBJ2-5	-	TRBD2	CASSGRGETQYF	TGTGCCAGCAGCGGGAGGGGAGAGACCCAGTACTTC
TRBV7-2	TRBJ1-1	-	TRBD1	CASSRDPSGQTEAFF	TGTGCCAGCAGCCGTGACCCCTCGGGACAGACTGAAGCTTTCTTT
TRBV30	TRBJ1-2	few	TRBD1	CAWSATGTGGGYGYTF	TGTGCCTGGAGCGCTACCGGGACAGGGGGCGGCTATGGCTACACCTTC
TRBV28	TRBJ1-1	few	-	CASLGRRTGEAFF	TGTGCCAGCCTTGGACGGAGAACAGGGGAAGCTTTCTTT
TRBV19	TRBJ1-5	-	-	CASGHQPQHF	TGTGCCAGCGGTCACCAGCCCCAGCATTTT
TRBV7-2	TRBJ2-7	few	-	CASGPNYEQYF	TGTGCCAGCGGGCCCAACTACGAGCAGTACTTC
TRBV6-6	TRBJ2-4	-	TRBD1	CASSYSKGVDRDIQYF	TGTGCCAGCAGTTACTCGAAGGGCGTGGACAGGGACATTCAGTACTTC
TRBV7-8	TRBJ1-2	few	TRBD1	CASSLAGGQGGYGYTF	TGTGCCAGCAGCTTAGCGGGGGGACAGGGAGGCTATGGCTACACCTTC
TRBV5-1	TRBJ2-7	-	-	CASSLVRSYEQYF	TGCGCCAGCAGCTTGGTCAGATCCTACGAGCAGTACTTC
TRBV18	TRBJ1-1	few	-	CASSLQPPNTEAFF	TGTGCCAGCTCACTACAACCCCCTAACACTGAAGCTTTCTTT